One sample yielded the 4 T cell receptor beta chains listed below, sequenced in a study of identical twins. TCRdb reprocessed the 5' RACE reads via MiXCR and lists one record per CDR3 protein. The sample includes nearly 650,000 distinct CDR3 sequences, 7.1% of them seen just once. This sample also belongs to another study, concerning yellow fever vaccine responses in identical twins.

Sequencing input: PBMCs. These receptor sequences come from a woman under 30 in good health.

This clonotype was observed a handful of times. The rearrangement uses TRBV6-1 and TRBJ2-7; a weak D match, TRBD2 (6 bases). The V end lost 3 bases, the J end lost 0 bases, and 18 bases lay between the germline ends. This CDR3 has 17 amino acids. Germline values: CDR1 MNHNS, CDR2 SASEGT. The CDR3 protein is CASSEFLGGSSSYEQYV. The DNA of the CDR3 is TGTGCCAGCAGTGAGTTTCTCGGAGGGTCTAGCTCCTACGAGCAGTACGTC.

This clonotype was found many times. The DNA is omitted, as the CDR3 cannot be located on it reliably, and the CDR3 follows TCRdb's listing. The chain couples TRBV5-1 to TRBJ2-2; whether TRBD1, the table's D call, matches the DNA was not checked. Germline CDR1 and CDR2: SGHRS and YFSETQ. The CDR3 adds up to 16 amino acids, both ends counted. This CDR3 reads CASSFGSGQLSGELFF.

The chain joins TRBV2 to TRBJ2-4, with TRBD1 matching 12 bases. The CDR3 is made up of 21 amino acids. V shed 6 bases and J 4 bases; nucleotides not matched to a gene: 22. Germline V gene data show CDR1 as SNHLY and CDR2 as FYNNEI. This CDR3 is CASSLRGTGGAVTGGKNIQYF. The CDR3 nucleotides are TGTGCCAGCAGCTTACGAGGGACAGGGGGCGCGGTAACGGGGGGAAAAAACATTCAGTACTTC.

This clonotype was observed a single time. The junction departs from germline at one end; a sequencing error may be responsible. The chain combines TRBV14 with TRBJ2-7, with 7 bases identical to TRBD1. Germline lookup yields CDR1 SGHDN and CDR2 FVKESK. The CDR3 sequence is 15 residues long. In DNA form, the CDR3 reads TGTGCCAGCAGCCAATACGCCGGGACAGACTACGAGCGGTACTTC. Amino acid sequence: CASSQYAGTDYERYF.